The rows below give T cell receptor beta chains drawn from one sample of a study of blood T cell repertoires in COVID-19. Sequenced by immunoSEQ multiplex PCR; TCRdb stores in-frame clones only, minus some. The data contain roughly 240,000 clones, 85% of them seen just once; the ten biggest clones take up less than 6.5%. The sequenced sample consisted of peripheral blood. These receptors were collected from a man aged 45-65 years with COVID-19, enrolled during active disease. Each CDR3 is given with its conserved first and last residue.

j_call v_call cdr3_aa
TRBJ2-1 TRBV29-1 CSVALGSGGVEQFF
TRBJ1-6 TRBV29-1 CSARTDYNSPLHF
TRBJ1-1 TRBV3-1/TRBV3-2 CASSFNQGNTEAFF
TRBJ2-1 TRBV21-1 CASSDHRRNYNEQFF
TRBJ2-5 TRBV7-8 CASSPGLAGRGAQYF
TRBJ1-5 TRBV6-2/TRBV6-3 CASSYLTGGNQPQHF
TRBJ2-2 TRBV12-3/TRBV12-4 CASIAGGSRELFF
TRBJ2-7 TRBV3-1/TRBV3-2 CASSGQSTYEQYF
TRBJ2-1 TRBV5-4 CASSYPSGGGEQFF
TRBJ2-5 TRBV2 CASRSFTSGGYF
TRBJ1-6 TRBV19 CASSYRPEPYNSPLHF
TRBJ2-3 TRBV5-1 CASSLASGYTDTQYF
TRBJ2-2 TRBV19 CASSLTGPTGELFF
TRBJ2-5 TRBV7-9 CASSPETSGARKRPQYF